What follows are 15 T cell receptor beta chains derived from one specimen sequenced in a study of vaccination and CD4 T cells after COVID-19. These receptors' antigens are unknown. Treatment defined: roughly ten-day PBMC culture with coronavirus spike peptide pools or control peptides (ViraFEST assay). These CD4+ T cells came from an unexposed donor, sampled before the COVID-19 pandemic (2011-2018). The Oncomine TCR Beta short-read assay was what sequenced the DNA obtained from cultured CD4+ T cells. TCRdb re-derived calls from the PCR reads in MiXCR, one entry per CDR3 protein. The sample lists some 7,000 distinct CDR3 sequences; 33% were seen once. The specimen sequenced was CD4+ T cells from blood, cultured in vitro. The receptors were sampled from a human donor in good health.

This clonotype was seen more than once but under ten times. V and J are TRBV6-1 and TRBJ2-5; 8 positions match TRBD1. The ends lost 6 bases at V and 4 bases at J; junction bases unmatched: 7. This CDR3 region has 14 residues. Per germline, CDR1 MNHNS and CDR2 SASEGT. The CDR3 region has the DNA TGTGCCAGCAGGTCGACAGGGGCCCGAGAGACCCAGTACTTC. Translating gives CASRSTGARETQYF.

The CDR3 here is CSARYGEETQYF. As DNA, the CDR3 is TGCAGTGCTAGATACGGGGAGGAGACCCAGTACTTC. The chain uses TRBV20-1 and TRBJ2-5, with a possible D match to TRBD2 (5 bases). The germline V and J ends were trimmed by 2 bases and 5 bases, with 9 bases remaining between them. The CDR3 totals 12 residues. Germline CDR1 and CDR2: DFQATT and SNEGSKA (reference sequence).

The J gene is TRBJ1-2, the V gene TRBV27, with D possibly being TRBD1 (6 bases). The ends were cut back, 5 bases at V and 2 bases at J, with 6 bases in the middle. This CDR3 has 12 amino acids. Germline CDR1 and CDR2: MNHEY and SMNVEV (reference sequence). This CDR3 is CASSGQNYGYTF. CDR3 nucleotides: TGTGCCAGCAGTGGACAGAACTATGGCTACACCTTC.

The V gene is TRBV7-9, the J gene TRBJ1-1; D is uncertain. This CDR3 comprises 17 residues. Trimming pared 1 base from V and 4 bases from J, leaving 19 bases between. Germline V gene sequence: CDR1 SEHNR, CDR2 FQNEAQ (reference sequence). The CDR3 coding sequence is TGTGCCAGCAGCTTAGTTTTGCGACTCCCAGGCGGCACTGAAGCTTTCTTT. This translates into CASSLVLRLPGGTEAFF.

The chain links TRBV18 to TRBJ2-6; 7 bases line up with TRBD1. The J segment lost 4 bases and the V segment lost 4 bases, leaving 4 bases of the junction unmatched. The CDR3 is 15 residues long. Germline V gene sequence: CDR1 KGHSH, CDR2 LQKENI. The CDR3 region has the DNA TGTGCCAGCTCACTTACAGGGGACGGGGCCAACGTCCTGACTTTC. It codes for CASSLTGDGANVLTF. Based on the CDR3 plus reference TRBV18 and TRBJ2-6, the full variable domain is NAGVMQNPRHLVRRRGQEARLRCSPMKGHSHVYWYRQLPEEGLKFMVYLQKENIIDESGMPKERFSAEFPKEGPSILRIQQVVRGDSAAYFCASSLTGDGANVLTFGAGSRLTVL.

In its sample, this clonotype is medium-sized (0.01 to 0.1%). The chain is built from TRBV6-5 and TRBJ2-3; perhaps TRBD1 as D (6 bases). V shed 2 bases and J shed 6 bases, with 15 bases lying between them. Germline CDR1 reads MNHEY; CDR2 reads SVGAGI. The CDR3 covers 15 residues. The CDR3 is CASSYTDRITDTQYF. The CDR3 DNA is TGTGCCAGCAGTTACACCGACAGGATAACGGATACGCAGTATTTT.

This chain joins TRBV5-1 and TRBJ2-5, with unresolved D. The germline V and J ends were trimmed by 0 bases and 4 bases, with 10 bases remaining between them. CDR1 and CDR2 from the germline V gene are SGHRS and YFSETQ. There are 14 residues in the CDR3. CDR3 bases: TGCGCCAGCAGCTTGGGAGGACGCCGAGAGACCCAGTACTTC. Protein: CASSLGGRRETQYF.

V is TRBV10-2 and J is TRBJ1-2; 8 bases match TRBD1. The J segment lost 8 bases and the V segment lost 9 bases, leaving 8 bases of the junction unmatched. The CDR3 contains 12 residues. Germline values: CDR1 WSHSY, CDR2 SAAADI. The CDR3 reads CASSPGGQGYTF. DNA of the CDR3: TGCGCCAGTAGCCCAGGGGGCCAAGGCTACACCTTC.

The DNA for the CDR3 is TGTGCCAGCAGCTTAGACCCGGGACCTATGTCGAGTGGCTACACCTTC. This codes for CASSLDPGPMSSGYTF. The chain employs TRBV11-2 and TRBJ1-2; D possibly corresponds to TRBD1 (5 bases). The CDR3 loop spans 16 amino acids. Germline values: CDR1 SGHAT, CDR2 FQNNGV. V lost 0 bases to trimming and J lost 7 bases, with 18 bases between them.

This clonotype was seen a few times. The chain employs TRBV7-8 and TRBJ1-5, with D perhaps TRBD1 (6 bases). V was cut by 2 bases and J by 5 bases, with 10 bases left in between. CDR3 length equals 14 residues. Germline V gene sequence: CDR1 SGHVS, CDR2 FQNEAQ. The CDR3 coding sequence is TGTGCCAGCAGCTTATCAGGGGTCGATCAGCCCCAGCATTTT. Protein: CASSLSGVDQPQHF.

V and J are TRBV28 and TRBJ1-2; D not resolved. Germline CDR1 reads MDHEN; CDR2 reads SYDVKM. Trimming cost V 3 bases and J 3 bases, with 5 bases left between them. The CDR3 length is 12 residues. The CDR3 protein is CASSFMDYGYTF. DNA for the CDR3: TGTGCCAGCAGTTTTATGGACTATGGCTACACCTTC.

CDR3: CSAGQGANSPLHF. The CDR3 DNA reads as TGCAGTGCAGGACAGGGGGCAAATTCACCCCTCCACTTT. The chain combines TRBV20-1 with TRBJ1-6; 11 bases agree with TRBD1. The CDR3 spans 13 residues. From germline, CDR1 is DFQATT and CDR2 SNEGSKA (reference sequence). V shed 6 bases and J 7 bases; nucleotides not matched to a gene: 2.

The chain employs TRBV18 and TRBJ1-1, with 7 positions matching TRBD1. Germline lookup yields CDR1 KGHSH and CDR2 LQKENI. V trimming: 5 bases; J trimming: 1 base; junction bases outside the gene matches: 16. The CDR3 loop spans 18 amino acids. The CDR3 loop reads CASSEIGEQGKWNTEAFF. DNA for the CDR3: TGTGCCAGCTCAGAAATTGGGGAACAGGGGAAGTGGAACACTGAAGCTTTCTTT.

The chain combines TRBV6-1 with TRBJ1-2; D ambiguous. The germline CDR1 and CDR2 sequences are MNHNS and SASEGT. The CDR3 contains 13 residues. Trimming took off 6 bases at V and 8 bases at J, with 16 bases between the two ends. CDR3: CASSNGPTGGYTF. Written as DNA, the CDR3 is TGTGCCAGCAGCAACGGGCCTACCGGGGGCTACACCTTC.

This clonotype was recorded only once. The V call is TRBV19, the J call TRBJ2-1; a possible D gene is TRBD1 (5 bases). Trimming removed 5 bases at V and 9 bases at J, with 17 bases between. Germline V CDR1 and CDR2: LNHDA, SQIVND (reference sequence). This CDR3 region has 14 residues. The CDR3 reads CASSPRLDTGEQFF. The CDR3 DNA reads as TGTGCCAGTAGTCCCCGACTTGACACAGGTGAGCAGTTCTTC.